The sequence of this TCR beta chain was determined in a study of OX40 agonist ivuxolimab in advanced cancers. The study, taken as a whole, reports: On average, CD8+ T cells showed a greater number of expanded clones than CD4+.

There are 12 residues in the CDR3. The V end was cut by 2 bases, the J end by 8 bases, with 9 bases between. Germline V gives CDR1 ENHRY, CDR2 SYGVKD. Concerning this clone itself: The antigen remains unidentified.

Patients with a history of autoimmune disease or on systemic immunosuppression were excluded. Sequencing used immunoSEQ multiplex PCR; TCRdb keeps in-frame clones, though not all of them. The table has tens of thousands of clones, roughly 83% seen once. The specimen was CD4+ or CD8+ T cells sorted from blood, collected in a trial of the OX40 agonist ivuxolimab. The sequence derives from an adult with an advanced solid tumor such as melanoma, head and neck, liver or kidney cancer. The chain links TRBV10-3 to TRBJ1-2; a possible D gene is TRBD1 (5 bases). The CDR3 nucleotides read TGTGCCATCAGTGAGGGTCGGACAGGCTACACCTTC. This sequence encodes CAISEGRTGYTF.